The 26 T cell receptor beta chains listed next were all sequenced from one sample in a study of T cells after yellow fever vaccination. TCRdb called the 5' RACE reads again in MiXCR, with one record for every CDR3 protein. There are around 600,000 distinct CDR3 sequences in the sample; roughly 12% occur only once, and under 15% lies in the top ten. The source was PBMCs, collected on the day of the yellow fever booster vaccination. These receptors all stem from a man aged 25-45 years who received the YFV17D yellow fever vaccine.

This clonotype was recorded a few times. The V gene is TRBV20-1, the J gene TRBJ2-2; TRBD2 might be the D (5 bases). Deletions cut 5 bases from V and 1 base from J, with 14 bases between. This CDR3 is built from 15 residues. Germline CDR1 reads DFQATT; CDR2 reads SNEGSKA (reference sequence). The CDR3 nucleotides read TGCAGTGCTCCAGACCAGCGGAAGAACACCGGGGAGCTGTTTTTT. It codes for CSAPDQRKNTGELFF.

The V gene is TRBV29-1, the J gene TRBJ1-1; D call uncertain. CDR1 and CDR2 (germline): SQVTM, ANQGSEA. With 1 base removed from V and 5 bases from J, the gap between germline ends came to 5 bases. The CDR3 sequence is 11 residues long. CDR3 sequence: CSVEAPTEAFF. The CDR3 bases are TGCAGCGTTGAAGCCCCAACTGAAGCTTTCTTT.

This clonotype was seen more than once but under ten times. This chain links TRBV30 with TRBJ1-4; unclear D gene. The CDR3 is 13 amino acids. Germline values: CDR1 GTSNPN, CDR2 SVGIG (reference sequence). Trimming cost V 3 bases and J 7 bases, with 12 bases left between them. CDR3 sequence: CAWRLGIGEKLFF. The CDR3 DNA is TGTGCCTGGAGATTAGGGATCGGTGAAAAACTGTTTTTT. The full variable domain, its missing parts supplied by reference TRBV30 and TRBJ1-4, is SQTIHQWPATLVQPVGSPLSLECTVEGTSNPNLYWYRQAAGRGLQLLFYSVGIGQISSEVPQNLSASRPQDRQFILSSKKLLLSDSGFYLCAWRLGIGEKLFFGSGTQLSVL.

This clonotype was picked up a small number of times. The J gene is TRBJ1-1, the V gene TRBV15, with 8 bases that match TRBD1. Per the germline V gene, CDR1 is LNHNV and CDR2 is YYDKDF (reference sequence). After removal of 5 bases from V and 11 bases from J, the junction contained 10 bases not matched to a gene. The CDR3 is 13 residues long. CDR3 DNA sequence: TGTGCCACCAGCCTGCGGGACAGGCCTGTTGCTTTCTTT. Protein product: CATSLRDRPVAFF.

The V gene is TRBV20-1, the J gene TRBJ2-1; no definite D call. The CDR3 is 11 residues long. Per germline, CDR1 DFQATT and CDR2 SNEGSKA (reference sequence). The germline V and J ends were trimmed by 7 bases and 5 bases, with 9 bases remaining between them. DNA for the CDR3: TGCAGTGTATTAGCTAACAATGAGCAGTTCTTC. This gives the protein CSVLANNEQFF.

In its sample, this clonotype was seen a few times. The CDR3 DNA sequence: TGTGCCATCAGTGAGGGACAGATACATCAGCCCCAGCATTTT. This translates into CAISEGQIHQPQHF. The rearrangement links TRBV10-3 to TRBJ1-5; D might be TRBD1 (6 bases). This CDR3 is 14 amino acids long. Trimming cost V 2 bases and J 5 bases, with 10 bases left between them. Germline V gene sequence: CDR1 ENHRY, CDR2 SYGVKD.

This clonotype was detected ten times or more. CDR3 protein: CASSPWDRGDEKLFF. The CDR3 DNA follows: TGTGCCAGCAGCCCCTGGGACAGGGGGGATGAAAAACTGTTTTTT. This chain links TRBV7-9 with TRBJ1-4, with 11 bases matching TRBD1. The CDR3 totals 15 residues. J gave up 6 bases and V 5 bases, and 5 bases lay outside the gene matches. Germline lookup yields CDR1 SEHNR and CDR2 FQNEAQ (reference sequence).

The CDR3 DNA is TGCGCCAGCAGCCAAGTTTCTGGAACCGGGGAGCTGTTTTTT. Protein product: CASSQVSGTGELFF. V usage is TRBV4-3 and J usage is TRBJ2-2; D is undetermined. Germline V gene sequence: CDR1 LGHNA, CDR2 YSLEER. The CDR3 extends over 14 amino acids. V was clipped by 1 base and J by 5 bases, with 8 bases between them.

Only a few counts were recorded for this clonotype. J is TRBJ2-7 and V is TRBV18; D gene unclear. The CDR3 length is 16 residues. Germline lookup yields CDR1 KGHSH and CDR2 LQKENI. Trimming cost V 6 bases and J 1 base, with 19 bases left between them. As DNA, the CDR3 is TGTGCCAGCTCCAGAGGAAAGGGCTCCGTATCCTACGAGCAGTACTTC. Its translation is CASSRGKGSVSYEQYF.

This clonotype turned up a few times. The chain combines TRBV28 with TRBJ1-1; D remains unclear. This CDR3 is built from 15 residues. Trimming took off 6 bases at V and 9 bases at J, with 23 bases between the two ends. Germline CDR1 MDHEN, CDR2 SYDVKM. CDR3 sequence (DNA): TGTGCCAGCAGAACCCAAAGGCCCGAGGATCCACAAGCTTTCTTT. Translation: CASRTQRPEDPQAFF.

This clonotype was observed at least ten times. This chain uses TRBV27 with TRBJ2-7, with D tentatively TRBD1 (6 bases). Per the germline V gene, CDR1 is MNHEY and CDR2 is SMNVEV (reference sequence). Trimming took 4 bases from V and 0 from J, leaving 13 bases between them. CDR3 length equals 15 residues. CDR3 DNA: TGTGCCAGCAGTTCGGACAGCTTTTACTCCTACGAGCAGTACTTC. This sequence encodes CASSSDSFYSYEQYF.

The chain carries TRBV7-2 and TRBJ1-2, with 7 bases that match TRBD1. V dropped 1 base and J dropped 4; count of bases not matched to a gene: 3. This CDR3 contains 14 residues. Germline values: CDR1 SGHTA, CDR2 FQGNSA. CDR3 sequence: CASSLGGGLYGYTF. CDR3 sequence (DNA): TGTGCCAGCAGCTTAGGAGGGGGCCTCTATGGCTACACCTTC.

This clonotype appeared a few times. The V and J genes are TRBV12-3 or TRBV12-4 and TRBJ2-5, with TRBD2 identical over 9 bases. This CDR3 comprises 15 residues. V was clipped by 4 bases and J by 0 bases; unmatched bases: 3. Here the CDR3 DNA reads TGTGCCAGCAGTTGGGCGGGAGGGAACCAAGAGACCCAGTACTTC. The encoded protein is CASSWAGGNQETQYF.

Worth noting for this clonotype: This may be a read error: a much more frequent sequence differs by one nucleotide. This chain joins TRBV7-9 and TRBJ2-7, with D unclear. V was clipped by 1 base and J by 6 bases, with 13 bases between them. The germline V gene encodes CDR1 SEHNR and CDR2 FQNEAQ (reference sequence). CDR3 size: 14 residues. The CDR3: CASSLGFGSLEQYF. In nucleotides, the CDR3 is TGTGCCAGCAGCTTAGGCTTCGGTAGCCTCGAGCAGTACTTC.

To note about this clonotype: Compared with germline, one end of the junction differs, possibly owing to a read error. The genes are TRBV27 and TRBJ2-2, with D perhaps TRBD1 (5 bases). The CDR3 spans 13 residues. CDR1 and CDR2 (germline): MNHEY, SMNVEV (reference sequence). The CDR3 DNA sequence: TGTGCCGGCAGTTCAGGGAATACCGGGGAGCTGTTTTTT. It yields the protein CAGSSGNTGELFF.

The sample holds a few counts of this clonotype. The V call is TRBV10-3, the J call TRBJ2-2; TRBD2 agrees at 10 bases. The CDR3 length is 15 residues. Germline V CDR1 and CDR2: ENHRY, SYGVKD. V shed 5 bases and J 5 bases; nucleotides not matched to a gene: 5. CDR3 sequence: CAISSSGRDTGELFF. The DNA of the CDR3 is TGTGCCATCAGTTCTAGCGGGAGAGATACCGGGGAGCTGTTTTTT.

The chain is built from TRBV6-1 and TRBJ2-3, with no clear D. Trimming shortened V by 2 bases and J by 1 base, and 7 bases separated the two germline ends. The CDR3 spans 14 residues. Looked up from germline, CDR1 is MNHNS and CDR2 is SASEGT. CDR3 amino acids: CASSERAGTDTQYF. CDR3 nucleotide sequence: TGTGCCAGCAGTGAAAGGGCAGGCACAGATACGCAGTATTTT.

The rearrangement links TRBV10-3 to TRBJ2-1; 11 bases line up with TRBD2. Germline V gene lookup returns CDR1 ENHRY and CDR2 SYGVKD. V gave up 0 bases and J gave up 3 bases; unmatched junction bases: 4. The CDR3 loop spans 17 amino acids. CDR3 residues: CAISESGGTSGYNEQFF. CDR3 nucleotides: TGTGCCATCAGTGAGTCCGGGGGGACTAGCGGCTACAATGAGCAGTTCTTC.

A few counts support this clonotype. V and J are TRBV5-1 and TRBJ2-1, with D maybe TRBD1 (5 bases). The CDR3 consists of 15 residues. V was trimmed by 0 bases and J by 9 bases, leaving 16 bases between them. Germline loops: CDR1 SGHRS, CDR2 YFSETQ. The CDR3 loop is CASSLVIQGKSEQFF. The DNA of the CDR3 is TGCGCCAGCAGCTTGGTTATTCAGGGTAAGAGTGAGCAGTTCTTC.

The gene calls are TRBV28 and TRBJ1-1, with TRBD1 as a possible D gene (6 bases). Trimming cost V 11 bases and J 1 base, with 14 bases left between them. Germline V gene sequence: CDR1 MDHEN, CDR2 SYDVKM. The CDR3 length is 13 residues. CDR3 residues: CAWAGTPNTEAFF. The CDR3, as DNA: TGTGCCTGGGCGGGGACACCGAACACTGAAGCTTTCTTT. Full variable domain (remainder filled in from reference TRBV28 and TRBJ1-1): DVKVTQSSRYLVKRTGEKVFLECVQDMDHENMFWYRQDPGLGLRLIYFSYDVKMKEKGDIPEGYSVSREKKERFSLILESASTNQTSMYLCAWAGTPNTEAFFGQGTRLTVV.

The chain joins TRBV14 to TRBJ2-3, with D unresolved. Germline CDR1 and CDR2: SGHDN and FVKESK. This CDR3 has 19 amino acids. Trimming removed 3 bases at V and 7 bases at J, with 29 bases between. The CDR3 loop is CASSHDTAAKVPLRYTQYF. In DNA, the CDR3 is TGTGCCAGCAGCCATGACACAGCAGCCAAGGTACCGCTCCGCTATACGCAGTATTTT.

This clonotype was detected a few times. The rearrangement joins TRBV12-3 or TRBV12-4 to TRBJ1-5, with 8 bases identical to TRBD1. The CDR3 length is 14 residues. The junction had 5 bases not matched to a gene; V was cut back by 8 bases and J by 2 bases. CDR3: CASGQGYGNQPQHF. In DNA form, the CDR3 reads TGTGCCAGCGGACAGGGTTATGGCAATCAGCCCCAGCATTTT.

The gene calls are TRBV20-1 and TRBJ2-3, with 8 bases aligning to TRBD2. V dropped 2 bases and J dropped 4; count of bases not matched to a gene: 5. The CDR3 consists of 14 residues. Germline V gene data show CDR1 as DFQATT and CDR2 as SNEGSKA (reference sequence). CDR3 DNA sequence: TGCAGTGCTAGATCCAGCGGGAGCTCAGATACGCAGTATTTT. Amino acids: CSARSSGSSDTQYF.

The V gene is TRBV29-1, the J gene TRBJ2-3; 13 bases are a match to TRBD2. Per germline, CDR1 SQVTM and CDR2 ANQGSEA. The CDR3 contains 16 residues. Trimming at V came to 7 bases and at J to 0 bases, leaving 7 bases not matched to a gene. In DNA, the CDR3 is TGCAGCGCTCTGGGACTAGCGGGATCCAGCACAGATACGCAGTATTTT. It encodes CSALGLAGSSTDTQYF.

This chain uses TRBV29-1 with TRBJ1-6; 9 bases match TRBD1. The CDR3 sequence is 14 residues long. Unmatched junction bases numbered 7, after V lost 6 bases and J lost 7 bases. Germline CDR1 reads SQVTM; CDR2 reads ANQGSEA. The CDR3 loop reads CSVREGQGNSPLHF. The DNA of the CDR3 is TGCAGCGTGCGTGAGGGACAGGGAAATTCACCCCTCCACTTT.

This chain uses TRBV15 with TRBJ2-1; 12 positions agree with TRBD1. This CDR3 contains 14 residues. Germline V gene data show CDR1 as LNHNV and CDR2 as YYDKDF (reference sequence). The V and J ends lost 0 bases and 15 bases, in that order; junction bases with no gene match: 6. The CDR3 here is CATSRDPGQGAGFF. The CDR3, as DNA: TGTGCCACCAGCAGAGATCCGGGACAGGGGGCCGGGTTCTTC.